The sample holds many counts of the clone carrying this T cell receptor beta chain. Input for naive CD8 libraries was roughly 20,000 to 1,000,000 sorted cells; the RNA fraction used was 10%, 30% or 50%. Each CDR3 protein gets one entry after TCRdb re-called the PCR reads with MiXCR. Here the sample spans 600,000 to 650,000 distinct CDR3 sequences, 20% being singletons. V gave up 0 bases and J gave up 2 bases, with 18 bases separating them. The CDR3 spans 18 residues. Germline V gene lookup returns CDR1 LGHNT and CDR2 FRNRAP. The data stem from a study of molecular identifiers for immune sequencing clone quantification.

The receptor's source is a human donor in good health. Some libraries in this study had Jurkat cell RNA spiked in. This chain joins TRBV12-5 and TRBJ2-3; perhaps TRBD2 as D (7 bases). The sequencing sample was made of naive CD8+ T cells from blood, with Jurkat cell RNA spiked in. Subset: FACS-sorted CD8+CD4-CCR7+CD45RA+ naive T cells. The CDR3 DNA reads TGTGCTAGTGGTTTGGTAGGGGGGGCCGAAACTTACACAGATACGCAGTATTTT. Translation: CASGLVGGAETYTDTQYF.